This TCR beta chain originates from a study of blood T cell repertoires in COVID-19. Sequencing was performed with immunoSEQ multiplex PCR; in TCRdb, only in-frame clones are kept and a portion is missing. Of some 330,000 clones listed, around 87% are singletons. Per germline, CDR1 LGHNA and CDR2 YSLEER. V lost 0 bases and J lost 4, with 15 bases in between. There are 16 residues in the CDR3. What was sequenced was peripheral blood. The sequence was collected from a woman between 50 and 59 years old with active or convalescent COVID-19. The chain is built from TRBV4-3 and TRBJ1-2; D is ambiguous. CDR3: CASSQDAAGYGYGYTF. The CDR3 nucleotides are TGCGCCAGCAGCCAAGATGCGGCTGGGTATGGCTATGGCTACACCTTC.